This T cell receptor (beta chain) was sequenced during a study of monozygotic twins with cystic fibrosis (TCRdb year 2021). As for the study more broadly: Barcoded libraries were prepared from around 3.2 micrograms of fragmented DNA with approximately 15 PCR cycles. The study compared TCR beta repertoires within and between 16 monozygotic twin pairs with cystic fibrosis to assess genetic influence on V and J gene usage. Data for three of the twin pairs had previously been reported in another context. Made up mostly of children and adolescents, the cohort included ten female and six male twin pairs ranging in age from roughly 2.0 to 40 years, with a median of roughly 9 years. On the day blood was drawn, the twins' weight-for-height and FEVPerc (FEV1 disease centile) were ranked against those of the roughly 1,100 cohort participants. What the work shows at the level of the full study, not this receptor alone: Simpson clonality tended to be low (median about 0.009), which suggests a naive-dominated repertoire, although clonality was higher in the most severely affected patients. Sharing of nucleotide-identical clonotypes was significantly greater within monozygotic CF twin pairs than between unrelated CF individuals (P = 0.000026, Mann-Whitney). V gene usage was most similar to the co-twin for 13 of 16 pairs, and J usage for 8 of 16 pairs, suggesting genetic constraints. The cohort was small, and no association was found between shared CDR3 numbers and age, concordance or disease severity.

The twin pairs came from the European Cystic Fibrosis Twin and Sibling Study Cohort, a cohort that recruited patients from 170 or so CF clinics across 14 European countries. Zygosity and CFTR genotype were verified in-house, with zygosity tested by multiplex PCR of nine short tandem repeat loci. Peripheral blood was sampled from each twin, and clinical parameters were recorded on the day of blood sampling. Phenol/chloroform extraction was used to isolate genomic DNA from peripheral blood cells, and the DNA was then kept in TE buffer at 4 degrees C. The junction shows trimming of 4 bases on V and 2 bases on J, plus 6 bases between the germline ends. CDR1 and CDR2 were assigned from the germline V gene as SNHLY and FYNNEI. The CDR3 starts with the cysteine, ends with the phenylalanine, and has 12 residues. Only CDR3 DNA is held: 36 bases, read in frame from base 1. TCR beta CDR3 regions were amplified by multiplex PCR with the immunoSEQ immune profiling system according to the manufacturer's instructions. An Illumina NextSeq system was used for sequencing. Per the authors' processing: Sequence data were processed on the immunoSEQ Analyzer platform, and clonality was calculated as the square root of Simpson's index of productive rearrangements. Similarity in V and J usage was measured by Jensen-Shannon distance, and OLGA was used to compute CDR3 generation probabilities. The immuneACCESS database (August 2020) and VDJdb (December 2020) were searched for shared CDR3 sequences. Drawn from immuneACCESS, this table holds only the in-frame rearrangements with V and J called that TCRdb kept. Clones are partly lost; checked studies trace under half to an unresolved V gene and leave the rest unexplained. Clone size and V and J calls were adopted from that table, with D and trimming inferred from the DNA. Across this sample there are 30,000 to 35,000 clones, with over 60% seen only once. The top ten hold approximately 0.81% of the sample.

On this clone itself: Its antigen target is currently unknown. Base qualities are not at hand, and no much larger clone is one base apart.

Material for sequencing was blood. The sequence was obtained from a girl between 10 and 17 years old with cystic fibrosis. The chain is assembled from TRBV2 and TRBJ2-7, with the D gene not confidently named. The sequenced DNA is TGTGCCAGCAGTGCTGACACCTACGAGCAGTACTTC. Translated, it reads CASSADTYEQYF.